These 17 T cell receptor beta chains originate from one sample sequenced in a study of cytomegalovirus exposure and HLA in healthy donors (dated by TCRdb to the late 2010s). Library construction relied on the immunoSEQ multiplex PCR assay. A mixture of 60 forward primers for TCR Vbeta segments and 13 reverse primers for TCR Jbeta segments was used in the multiplex PCR. Entries here come from immuneACCESS through TCRdb and include only in-frame sequences with V and J called. Some clones fail to appear in such tables; in the studies checked, an unresolved V gene covers under half of the shortfall, and the cause of the remainder is unknown. The sample data list approximately 140,000 clones, and approximately 84% of these were observed just once. The ten most abundant clones make up over 1.5% of the sample. The sequencing sample was made of PBMCs. These receptors all stem from a woman aged 40 to 50 in good health and CMV-seronegative.

J is TRBJ2-7 and V is TRBV7-3; perhaps TRBD2 as D (6 bases). CDR3 length: 15 amino acids. The germline V and J ends were trimmed by 5 bases and 4 bases, with 18 bases remaining between them. The V gene's germline CDR1 is SGHTA and CDR2 FQGTGA. DNA of the CDR3: TGTGCCAGCAGCCTATCGGGACTCCTTGTGTACGAGCAGTACTTC. This encodes CASSLSGLLVYEQYF. Filled out from reference TRBV7-3 and TRBJ2-7, the complete variable domain reads GAGVSQTPSNKVTEKGKYVELRCDPISGHTALYWYRQSLGQGPEFLIYFQGTGAADDSGLPNDRFFAVRPEGSVSTLKIQRTERGDSAVYLCASSLSGLLVYEQYFGPGTRLTVT.

This clone was counted only a few times. The genes are TRBV28 and TRBJ1-1; no reliable D call. V shed 5 bases and J shed 11 bases, with 12 bases lying between them. The CDR3 spans 11 residues. The V gene's germline CDR1 is MDHEN and CDR2 SYDVKM. Here the CDR3 reads CASSLADTAFF. The CDR3 nucleotides read TGTGCCAGCAGTCTCGCAGATACGGCTTTCTTT.

This chain connects TRBV6-1 to TRBJ2-4; D not resolved. This CDR3 has 15 amino acids. Germline values: CDR1 MNHNS, CDR2 SASEGT. Trimming removed 6 bases at V and 6 bases at J, with 18 bases between. The CDR3 is CASSEALPGANIQYF. The CDR3 bases are TGTGCCAGCAGCGAGGCCCTGCCGGGTGCAAACATTCAGTACTTC.

V is TRBV10-1 and J is TRBJ2-1, with D tentatively TRBD1 (6 bases). The germline V gene has CDR1 WNHNN and CDR2 SYGVQD (reference sequence). The CDR3 loop spans 15 amino acids. Trimming pared 4 bases from V and 4 bases from J, leaving 14 bases between. Here the CDR3 DNA reads TGCGCCAGCAGTGGCCGGGACACCCTATACAATGAGCAGTTCTTC. As protein: CASSGRDTLYNEQFF.

In this sample, this clone turned up a few times. The CDR3 DNA sequence: TGTGCCATTACAGGGTCGGGCACTGAAGCTTTCTTT. Protein sequence: CAITGSGTEAFF. The chain combines TRBV10-3 with TRBJ1-1, with a weak D call TRBD1 (6 bases). The germline V and J ends were trimmed by 9 bases and 4 bases, with 12 bases remaining between them. Germline V gene lookup returns CDR1 ENHRY and CDR2 SYGVKD. There are 12 residues in the CDR3.

The genes are TRBV28 and TRBJ2-7; 7 bases map to TRBD2. The CDR3 spans 16 residues. The V segment lost 3 bases and the J segment 2 bases; nucleotides outside the gene matches: 10. CDR1 is MDHEN, CDR2 SYDVKM, per germline. The chain's CDR3 is CASSLGSGGMPYEQYF. The CDR3 DNA is TGTGCCAGCAGTTTGGGATCCGGGGGGATGCCCTACGAGCAGTACTTC.

This chain links TRBV11-2 with TRBJ2-7, with 10 bases aligning to TRBD2. The V gene's germline CDR1 is SGHAT and CDR2 FQNNGV. The CDR3 runs to 14 residues. The V segment lost 5 bases and the J segment 0 bases; nucleotides outside the gene matches: 1. CDR3 sequence reads: CASSTSGASYEQYF. CDR3 sequence (DNA): TGTGCCAGCAGCACTAGCGGGGCCTCCTACGAGCAGTACTTC.

The CDR3 loop reads CASSLSDDGKKLFF. The DNA for the CDR3 is TGTGCCAGCAGTTTAAGCGACGACGGGAAAAAACTGTTTTTT. The chain employs TRBV28 and TRBJ1-4; D ambiguous. Germline-derived CDR1 and CDR2 are MDHEN and SYDVKM. V shed 2 bases and J shed 9 bases, with 13 bases lying between them. The CDR3 contains 14 residues.

The chain recombines TRBV9 with TRBJ2-1, with TRBD2 matching 12 bases. The trim removed 3 bases at V and 8 bases at J, leaving 9 bases unmatched. CDR1 is SGDLS, CDR2 YYNGEE, per germline. This CDR3 is built from 16 residues. The CDR3 bases are TGTGCCAGCAGCGCTCCTAGCGGGAGGGCGATGGATGAGCAGTTCTTC. It translates to CASSAPSGRAMDEQFF.

The chain recombines TRBV27 with TRBJ2-1; 9 nucleotides align to TRBD2. The length of the CDR3 is 15 residues. The V gene end was trimmed by 4 bases and the J gene end by 9 bases; junction bases not matched to a gene: 10. Germline V lookup: CDR1 MNHEY, CDR2 SMNVEV (reference sequence). CDR3 region: CASSYEAGGGGEQFF. The CDR3 DNA reads as TGTGCCAGCAGTTATGAAGCGGGAGGAGGGGGTGAGCAGTTCTTC.

CDR3 nucleotides: TGCAGCGTTGAAGATAGCCGGACAGGGGGTTACGAGCAGTACTTC. This codes for CSVEDSRTGGYEQYF. The gene calls are TRBV29-1 and TRBJ2-7; 10 bases line up with TRBD1. CDR1 is SQVTM, CDR2 ANQGSEA, per germline. The V and J ends lost 0 bases and 4 bases, in that order; junction bases with no gene match: 6. The CDR3 totals 15 residues.

This clone was recorded a few times. V usage is TRBV30 and J usage is TRBJ1-5; D may be TRBD1 (5 bases). The V end was cut by 1 base, the J end by 5 bases, with 9 bases between. CDR3 length: 13 amino acids. Germline values: CDR1 GTSNPN, CDR2 SVGIG (reference sequence). The CDR3 DNA is TGTGCCTGGAGTGAGGGGTTGGATCAGCCCCAGCATTTT. Amino acid sequence: CAWSEGLDQPQHF.

The chain couples TRBV7-8 to TRBJ1-3; weak D call: TRBD1 (6 bases). The V and J ends lost 3 bases and 8 bases respectively, with 14 bases between them. The length of the CDR3 is 14 residues. Germline V gives CDR1 SGHVS, CDR2 FQNEAQ. The CDR3 nucleotides read TGTGCCAGCAGCTTTAACACAGGGCAAGACACCATATATTTT. This encodes CASSFNTGQDTIYF.

This clone has just a few counts. V is TRBV28 and J is TRBJ1-3; D not certain. The germline V gene has CDR1 MDHEN and CDR2 SYDVKM. V was trimmed by 6 bases and J by 2 bases, leaving 5 bases between them. This CDR3 spans 12 amino acids. This chain's CDR3 is CASSLPGNTIYF. In nucleotides, the CDR3 is TGTGCCAGCAGCCTACCTGGAAACACCATATATTTT.

This chain joins TRBV9 and TRBJ2-2; 8 nucleotides align to TRBD2. Germline V gene data show CDR1 as SGDLS and CDR2 as YYNGEE. The V gene end was trimmed by 3 bases and the J gene end by 5 bases; junction bases not matched to a gene: 12. The CDR3 totals 17 residues. CDR3 amino acids: CASSGTGGGGGTGELFF. The CDR3 bases are TGTGCCAGCAGCGGGACCGGGGGGGGAGGGGGTACCGGGGAGCTGTTTTTT.

The V gene is TRBV5-4, the J gene TRBJ1-2, with unresolved D. Germline V gene lookup returns CDR1 SGHNT and CDR2 YYREEE (reference sequence). The CDR3 length is 12 residues. The V gene lost 9 bases and the J gene lost 4 bases, with 13 bases spanning the gap. CDR3 residues: CANLYVGYGYTF. As DNA, the CDR3 is TGTGCCAACCTCTATGTCGGCTATGGCTACACCTTC.

This chain connects TRBV29-1 to TRBJ2-2; TRBD2 matches 11 bases. J gave up 1 base and V 1 base, and 8 bases lay outside the gene matches. This CDR3 has 18 amino acids. The germline V gene has CDR1 SQVTM and CDR2 ANQGSEA. CDR3 in amino acids: CSVEGLAGGKQNTGELFF. Written as DNA, the CDR3 is TGCAGCGTTGAAGGGCTAGCGGGAGGTAAACAGAACACCGGGGAGCTGTTTTTT.